This TCR beta chain was obtained from a study of shared clonotypes between healthy human individuals. Study-level information: Per-donor plates numbered three CD4 naive, three CD4 memory, two CD8 naive and one CD8 memory. Study results and caveats: Sorted-subset sequencing was shown by rarefaction to be incomplete despite large depth. Naive subsets usually exceeded memory subsets in estimated richness.

Splitting the CD4+ cells yielded a CD45RA+ naive subset and a CD45RA-negative memory subset. The method was immunoSEQ multiplex PCR; TCRdb's version includes in-frame clones alone and lacks a portion of them. In the table there are around 600,000 clones, approximately 97% of which are singletons. Of note for this clone: Its cognate antigen is unknown.

The TCR sequence derives from a woman in her 30s in good health. The sample consisted of naive CD4+ T cells sorted from blood. Subset described: CD45RA+ positively selected.

Here the CDR3 DNA reads TGCGCCAGCAGCTTGGTTGGCGGGAGCACAGATACGCAGTATTTT. It encodes CASSLVGGSTDTQYF. The rearrangement links TRBV5-1 to TRBJ2-3; D may be TRBD2 (5 bases). The ends were cut back, 0 bases at V and 0 bases at J, with 8 bases in the middle. In germline, CDR1 is SGHRS, CDR2 YFSETQ. CDR3 length equals 15 residues.